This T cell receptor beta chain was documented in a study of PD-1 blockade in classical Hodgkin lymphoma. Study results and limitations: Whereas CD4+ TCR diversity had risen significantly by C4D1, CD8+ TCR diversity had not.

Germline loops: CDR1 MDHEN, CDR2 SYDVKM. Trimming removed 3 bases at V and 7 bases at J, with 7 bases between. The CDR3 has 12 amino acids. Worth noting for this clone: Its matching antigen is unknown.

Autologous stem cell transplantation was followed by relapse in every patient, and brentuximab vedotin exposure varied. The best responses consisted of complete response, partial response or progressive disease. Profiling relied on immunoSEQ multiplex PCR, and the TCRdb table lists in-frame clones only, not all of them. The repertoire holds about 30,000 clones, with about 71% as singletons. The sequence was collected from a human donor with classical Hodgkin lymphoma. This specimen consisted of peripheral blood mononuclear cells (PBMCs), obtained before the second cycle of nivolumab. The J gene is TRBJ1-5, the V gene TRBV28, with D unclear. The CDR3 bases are TGTGCCAGCAGTTTGGCCTACCAGCCCCAGCATTTT. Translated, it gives CASSLAYQPQHF.